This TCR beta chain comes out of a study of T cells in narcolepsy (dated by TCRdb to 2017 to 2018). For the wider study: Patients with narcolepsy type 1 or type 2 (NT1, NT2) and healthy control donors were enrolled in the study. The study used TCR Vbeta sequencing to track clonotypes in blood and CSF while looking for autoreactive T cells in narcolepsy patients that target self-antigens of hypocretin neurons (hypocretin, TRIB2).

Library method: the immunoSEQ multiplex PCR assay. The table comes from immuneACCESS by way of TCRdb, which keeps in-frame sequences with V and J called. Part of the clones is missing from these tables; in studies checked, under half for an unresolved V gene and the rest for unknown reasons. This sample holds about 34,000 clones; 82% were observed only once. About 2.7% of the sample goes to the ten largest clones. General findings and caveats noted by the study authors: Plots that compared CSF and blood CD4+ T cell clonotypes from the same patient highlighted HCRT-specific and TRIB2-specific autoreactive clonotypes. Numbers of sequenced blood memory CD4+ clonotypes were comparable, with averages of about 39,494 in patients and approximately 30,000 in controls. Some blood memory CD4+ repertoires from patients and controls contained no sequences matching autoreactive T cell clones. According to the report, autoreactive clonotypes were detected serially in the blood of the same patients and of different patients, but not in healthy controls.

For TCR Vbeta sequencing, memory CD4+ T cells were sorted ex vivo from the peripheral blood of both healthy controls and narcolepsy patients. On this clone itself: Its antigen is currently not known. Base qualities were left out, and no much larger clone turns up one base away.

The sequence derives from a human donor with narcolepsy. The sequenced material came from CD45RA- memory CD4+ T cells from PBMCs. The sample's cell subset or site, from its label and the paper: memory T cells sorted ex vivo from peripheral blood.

The CDR3: CASRRTGGNEQFF. The sequenced DNA: TGTGCCAGCAGGCGGACAGGGGGCAATGAGCAGTTCTTC. The chain uses TRBV28 and TRBJ2-1, with TRBD1 identical over 10 junction bases. For CDR1 and CDR2, the germline V gene lists MDHEN and SYDVKM. The CDR3 contains 13 residues, cysteine and phenylalanine counted. Just CDR3 DNA is preserved here, 39 bases in frame from base 1. V is cut back by 6 bases and J by 6 bases, with 2 bases in the junction unmatched.